Included here is one T cell receptor beta chain sequence, with context. The antigen is undetermined. The sample is drawn from a study of T-cell memory formation after mild COVID-19. About the research overall: Most TCR clusters belonged to a single donor. Overall study results and limits: Pre-infection memory held some responding clones, suggesting pre-existing cross-reactive T cells responded. The main location of contracting CD4+ clones was CM and EM, and that of contracting CD8+ clones was EMRA.

5'RACE with constant-segment primers yielded barcoded, UMI-tagged TCR alpha and TCR beta cDNA libraries. Using its own MiXCR run on the 5' RACE reads, TCRdb lists one record per CDR3 protein. The table includes about 470,000 distinct CDR3 sequences, approximately 23% detected once. J lost 8 bases, V lost 2 bases, and 11 bases had no gene match. The CDR3 extends over 17 amino acids. CDR1 and CDR2 from the germline V gene are MNHEY and SVGAGI. The chain links TRBV6-5 to TRBJ1-4, with 10 bases aligning to TRBD1. This clonotype was sampled from an adult woman who had mild COVID-19 (a few samples of this study predate the infection). Cell type and time point are not known. The sequencing input was PBMCs or a T cell subset sorted from them (not recorded which). CDR3 nucleotides: TGTGCCAGCAGTTACACCCTCTGGACAGGGGGGGAAGAAAAACTGTTTTTT. This gives the protein CASSYTLWTGGEEKLFF.